This TCR beta chain emerged from a study of T cell repertoires in cytomegalovirus infection. Overall study: Both a matching HLA type and CMV infection were indicated by public TCR beta signatures. Notes on the study in general: The study found HLA-C-restricted CMV-specific TCR beta clonotypes dominating the ex vivo response.

In TCRdb, the reads were re-called with MiXCR into one record per CDR3 protein. The sample has 360,000 or so distinct CDR3 sequences, approximately 30% seen once; the top ten hold around an eighth. This clonotype was seen once. Its matching antigen is unknown. V was pared by 5 bases and J by 7 bases, with 10 bases of the junction left unmatched. This CDR3 spans 15 amino acids. Germline V gene sequence: CDR1 SEHNR, CDR2 FQNEAQ (reference sequence). Specimen: cultured PBMCs, collected from culture after CMV antigen stimulation. This chain connects TRBV7-9 to TRBJ1-4; 7 bases are shared with TRBD1. This TCR was sampled from a human donor in good health (CMV status not recorded). Some clones in this sample may be carry-over from other donors' samples. CDR3 sequence (DNA): TGTGCCAGCAGCCCGACAGGGTTCAACGGTGAAAAACTGTTTTTT. Residues: CASSPTGFNGEKLFF. Using reference TRBV7-9 and TRBJ1-4 for the parts outside the CDR3, the full variable domain is DTGVSQNPRHKITKRGQNVTFRCDPISEHNRLYWYRQTLGQGPEFLTYFQNEAQLEKSRLLSDRFSAERPKGSFSTLEIQRTEQGDSAMYLCASSPTGFNGEKLFFGSGTQLSVL.